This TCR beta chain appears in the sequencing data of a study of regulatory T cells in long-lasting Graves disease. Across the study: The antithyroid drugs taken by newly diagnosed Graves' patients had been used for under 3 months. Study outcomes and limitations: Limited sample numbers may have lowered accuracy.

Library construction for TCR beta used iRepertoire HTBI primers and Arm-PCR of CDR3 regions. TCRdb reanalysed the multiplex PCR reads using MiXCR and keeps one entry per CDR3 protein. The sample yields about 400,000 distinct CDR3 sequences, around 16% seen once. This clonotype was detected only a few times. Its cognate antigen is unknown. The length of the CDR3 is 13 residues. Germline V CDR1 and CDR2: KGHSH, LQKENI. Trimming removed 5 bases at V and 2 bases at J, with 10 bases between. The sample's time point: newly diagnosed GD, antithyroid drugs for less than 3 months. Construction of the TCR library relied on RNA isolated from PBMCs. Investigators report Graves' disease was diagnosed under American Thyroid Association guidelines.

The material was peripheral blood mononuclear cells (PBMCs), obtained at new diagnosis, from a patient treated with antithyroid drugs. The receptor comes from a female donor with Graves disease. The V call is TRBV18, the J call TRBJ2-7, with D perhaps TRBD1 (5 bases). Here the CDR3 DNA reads TGTGCCAGCTCATTAGGGGTCGCCTACGAGCAGTACTTC. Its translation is CASSLGVAYEQYF.